Sequencing of this T cell receptor beta chain was carried out in a study of T cells in Graves' hyperthyroidism and ophthalmopathy. This clonotype was recorded at least ten times. Germline assignment: CDR1 MNHEY and CDR2 SVGEGT. V was clipped by 2 bases and J by 5 bases; unmatched bases: 18. The CDR3 extends over 19 amino acids. Amplified TCR beta CDR3 regions came from RNA transcripts. HTBI primers were used for first-round RT-PCR of the TCR CDR3. MiXCR, run by TCRdb on the multiplex PCR reads, gives a single entry per CDR3 protein. The data hold more than 500,000 distinct CDR3 sequences, with approximately 16% observed a single time.

This TCR derives from a woman aged 25 to 45 with Graves' ophthalmopathy. Material: blood. The V and J genes are TRBV6-2 or TRBV6-3 and TRBJ2-7, with 10 nucleotides matching TRBD2. DNA for the CDR3: TGTGCCAGCAGTTACCCCGAACTAGCGGGACTGCGTGAGGTCCACGAGCAGTACTTC. The encoded protein is CASSYPELAGLREVHEQYF.